The 3 T cell receptor beta chains below all came from one sample that was sequenced in a study of blood T cell repertoires in COVID-19. The method was immunoSEQ multiplex PCR; TCRdb's version includes in-frame clones alone and lacks a portion of them. The data contain 250,000 to 350,000 clones, around 91% of them singletons. The sample comprised peripheral blood. Every receptor here comes from a woman aged 55-70 years with acute or convalescent COVID-19.

The chain combines TRBV7-3 with TRBJ2-2, with 7 positions matching TRBD1. CDR3 size: 17 residues. Trimming removed 0 bases from V and 2 bases from J; junction bases left unmatched: 6. CDR1 and CDR2 from the germline V gene are SGHTA and FQGTGA. The DNA of the CDR3 is TGTGCCAGCAGCTTAACCCCCACAGGGGACAACACCGGGGAGCTGTTTTTT. Amino acid sequence: CASSLTPTGDNTGELFF.

The chain links TRBV24-1 to TRBJ1-2, with 8 bases matching TRBD1. CDR1 and CDR2 from the germline V gene are KGHDR and SFDVKD. This CDR3 is built from 14 residues. J was trimmed by 8 bases and V by 3 bases; bases with no gene match: 7. In DNA form, the CDR3 reads TGTGCCACCAGTGATGGAAACAGGGGGGAAGGCTACACCTTC. Translated, it gives CATSDGNRGEGYTF.

The chain uses TRBV27 and TRBJ1-1, with D possibly TRBD1 on 5 matching bases. Germline values: CDR1 MNHEY, CDR2 SMNVEV (reference sequence). V lost 2 bases to trimming and J lost 3 bases, with 7 bases between them. The CDR3 spans 13 residues. For the CDR3, the DNA is TGTGCCAGCAGTTTAAAGGGGTACACTGAAGCTTTCTTT. Translating gives CASSLKGYTEAFF.